This passage covers 30 T cell receptor beta chains from one sample sequenced in a study of blood T cell repertoires in COVID-19. Using immunoSEQ multiplex PCR, the repertoire was profiled, and TCRdb retains in-frame clones only, with some absent. The sample shows roughly 300,000 clones, approximately 90% of them seen only once. Sequenced sample: PBMCs or T cells enriched from blood (not recorded which). The origin of the receptors is a woman aged 30 to 39 who had recovered from COVID-19.

The V and J genes are TRBV6-5 and TRBJ1-1, with D hard to call. The CDR3 extends over 15 amino acids. The germline V gene encodes CDR1 MNHEY and CDR2 SVGAGI. Trimming took off 0 bases at V and 7 bases at J, with 15 bases between the two ends. CDR3 in amino acids: CASSYSWSGKGEAFF. The CDR3, as DNA: TGTGCCAGCAGTTACTCGTGGTCGGGGAAAGGTGAAGCTTTCTTT.

This clone was counted only a few times. This chain joins TRBV6-2 or TRBV6-3 and TRBJ2-7; 15 nucleotides agree with TRBD2. The V and J ends lost 2 bases and 4 bases, in that order; junction bases with no gene match: 18. The CDR3 length is 21 residues. The V gene's germline CDR1 is MNHEY and CDR2 SVGEGT. The CDR3, as DNA: TGTGCCAGCAGTTACCCGCCTCTAGGACTAGCGGGAGGGCGGGGAGAGTACGAGCAGTACTTC. This gives the protein CASSYPPLGLAGGRGEYEQYF.

The genes are TRBV5-1 and TRBJ1-5; 8 bases match TRBD1. The CDR3 consists of 15 residues. The junction had 5 bases not matched to a gene; V was cut back by 4 bases and J by 2 bases. Germline V gene sequence: CDR1 SGHRS, CDR2 YFSETQ. As DNA, the CDR3 is TGCGCCAGCAGCCAGGGACAGGATCGCAATCAGCCCCAGCATTTT. Translated: CASSQGQDRNQPQHF.

The DNA of the CDR3 is TGTGCCAGCAGTTTTAATTTCCTGAACACTGAAGCTTTCTTT. Protein: CASSFNFLNTEAFF. This chain uses TRBV6-1 with TRBJ1-1; D uncertain. V was shortened by 5 bases and J by 0 bases, with 10 bases between the two germline ends. The germline CDR1 and CDR2 sequences are MNHNS and SASEGT. The CDR3 loop spans 14 amino acids.

The V gene is TRBV30, the J gene TRBJ1-2; possible D gene TRBD1, 6 bases. The CDR3 totals 14 residues. From germline, CDR1 is GTSNPN and CDR2 SVGIG (reference sequence). V lost 3 bases, J lost 4 bases, and 15 bases lay in between. CDR3 DNA sequence: TGTGCCTGGAGGGCAGGGGTCCGGGGCTATGGCTACACCTTC. It codes for CAWRAGVRGYGYTF.

The V and J genes are TRBV14 and TRBJ2-7; the match to TRBD1 covers 8 bases. The CDR3 length is 17 residues. Per the germline V gene, CDR1 is SGHDN and CDR2 is FVKESK. V dropped 1 base and J dropped 3; count of bases not matched to a gene: 11. The CDR3 spells CASSQVGQAAAYYEQYF. The CDR3 DNA follows: TGTGCCAGCAGCCAAGTGGGACAGGCAGCTGCCTACTACGAGCAGTACTTC.

This chain uses TRBV7-8 with TRBJ2-7; 10 bases map to TRBD2. V shed 5 bases, J shed 2 bases, and the junction held 3 bases outside the gene matches. CDR3 length: 14 residues. CDR1 and CDR2 (germline): SGHVS, FQNEAQ. In nucleotides, the CDR3 is TGTGCCAGCAGCGTTAGCGGGAGGACCTACGAGCAGTACTTC. It yields the protein CASSVSGRTYEQYF.

This clone turned up a few times. This rearrangement joins TRBV18 to TRBJ2-1; TRBD2 matches at 13 bases. The length of the CDR3 is 16 residues. V lost 8 bases and J lost 5; bases outside the gene matches: 9. The germline CDR1 and CDR2 sequences are KGHSH and LQKENI. CDR3 in amino acids: CASTRTSGSLNNEQFF. The CDR3 DNA sequence: TGTGCCAGCACAAGGACTAGCGGGAGTTTGAACAATGAGCAGTTCTTC. The full variable domain, its missing parts supplied by reference TRBV18 and TRBJ2-1, is NAGVMQNPRHLVRRRGQEARLRCSPMKGHSHVYWYRQLPEEGLKFMVYLQKENIIDESGMPKERFSAEFPKEGPSILRIQQVVRGDSAAYFCASTRTSGSLNNEQFFGPGTRLTVL.

The DNA for the CDR3 is TGCGCCAGCAGCCGGGACAGGGCTTACAATGAGCAGTTCTTC. Amino acids: CASSRDRAYNEQFF. The gene calls are TRBV10-1 and TRBJ2-1; 9 positions agree with TRBD1. Per the germline V gene, CDR1 is WNHNN and CDR2 is SYGVQD (reference sequence). CDR3 length: 14 residues. Unmatched junction bases numbered 4, after V lost 6 bases and J lost 4 bases.

This clone turned up a few times. The V call is TRBV7-3, the J call TRBJ1-1, with 7 bases that match TRBD1. In germline, CDR1 is SGHTA, CDR2 FQGTGA. Trimming at V came to 5 bases and at J to 1 base, leaving 4 bases not matched to a gene. CDR3 length: 14 residues. The CDR3 DNA reads as TGTGCCAGCAGCCGGGGACAGCGGAACACTGAAGCTTTCTTT. Protein: CASSRGQRNTEAFF.

This chain connects TRBV30 to TRBJ2-1, with 14 bases identical to TRBD2. The CDR3 covers 17 residues. Germline trimming cut 3 bases from V and 9 bases from J; bases unmatched to any gene: 13. CDR1 is GTSNPN, CDR2 SVGIG, per germline (reference sequence). This CDR3 is CAWREPFGLAGGGEQFF. CDR3 nucleotide sequence: TGTGCCTGGAGGGAACCTTTCGGACTAGCGGGAGGTGGTGAGCAGTTCTTC.

The gene calls are TRBV19 and TRBJ1-1; D is possibly TRBD1 (6 bases). Germline CDR1 and CDR2: LNHDA and SQIVND (reference sequence). CDR3 length equals 14 residues. With 4 bases removed from V and 4 bases from J, the gap between germline ends came to 13 bases. CDR3 loop: CASSKGRGPTEAFF. CDR3 sequence (DNA): TGTGCCAGTAGTAAAGGCAGGGGCCCCACTGAAGCTTTCTTT.

This sequence joins TRBV24-1 and TRBJ1-4, with 8 positions matching TRBD1. From germline, CDR1 is KGHDR and CDR2 SFDVKD. This CDR3 comprises 19 residues. The V and J ends lost 4 bases and 2 bases, in that order; junction bases with no gene match: 14. CDR3 in amino acids: CATSELDRGAVTTNEKLFF. CDR3 nucleotide sequence: TGTGCCACCAGTGAACTCGACAGGGGCGCGGTAACGACTAATGAAAAACTGTTTTTT.

This clone was recorded a few times. This chain uses TRBV7-2 with TRBJ1-1, with TRBD1 as a possible D gene (6 bases). Trimming took 1 base from V and 8 from J, leaving 20 bases between them. The CDR3 has 16 residues. Germline CDR1 and CDR2: SGHTA and FQGNSA. DNA of the CDR3: TGTGCCAGCAGCTTAGTCTTTAAACAAAGACAGGCAGAAGCTTTCTTT. Amino acids: CASSLVFKQRQAEAFF.

The gene calls are TRBV19 and TRBJ2-1; TRBD1 is a possible D gene (7 bases). The CDR3 runs 15 residues. V was clipped by 6 bases and J by 6 bases, with 18 bases between them. Germline CDR1 and CDR2: LNHDA and SQIVND (reference sequence). This chain's CDR3 is CASRAEGARRNEQFF. CDR3 nucleotide sequence: TGTGCCAGTAGGGCGGAGGGGGCGCGGCGCAATGAGCAGTTCTTC.

This chain uses TRBV10-3 with TRBJ2-3; 7 bases fit TRBD2. CDR3 length: 14 amino acids. The V segment lost 2 bases and the J segment 2 bases; nucleotides outside the gene matches: 1. Germline-derived CDR1 and CDR2 are ENHRY and SYGVKD. CDR3 loop: CAISESGITDTQYF. CDR3 bases: TGTGCCATCAGTGAGAGCGGGATCACAGATACGCAGTATTTT.

Comment on this clone: The identical CDR3 is also encoded by other nucleotide sequences in the sample. The chain carries TRBV5-1 and TRBJ2-2, with TRBD2 matching 10 bases. The germline V gene encodes CDR1 SGHRS and CDR2 YFSETQ. The CDR3 runs to 16 residues. V gave up 4 bases and J gave up 1 base; unmatched junction bases: 4. This chain's CDR3 is CASSLLAGGNTGELFF. Here the CDR3 DNA reads TGCGCCAGCAGCCTATTAGCGGGAGGGAACACCGGGGAGCTGTTTTTT.

The gene calls are TRBV21-1 and TRBJ2-7; TRBD1 is the table's D call and was not checked against the DNA. TRBV21-1 is an annotated pseudogene. The CDR3 has 16 amino acids. Here the CDR3 DNA reads TGTGCCAGCAGCAATTTCCCAAGGACACGAGCCTACGAGCAGTACTTC. Translating it yields CASSNFPRTRAYEQYF.

The chain carries TRBV5-6 and TRBJ1-2, with D tentatively TRBD1 (6 bases). The CDR3 has 15 residues. Deletions cut 0 bases from V and 8 bases from J, with 17 bases between. Germline CDR1 is SGHDT and CDR2 is YYEEEE. The CDR3 is CASSLVSPSGEGYTF. DNA for the CDR3: TGTGCCAGCAGCTTGGTGAGTCCCTCAGGGGAGGGCTACACCTTC.

The genes are TRBV18 and TRBJ2-5; unclear D gene. Germline CDR1 KGHSH, CDR2 LQKENI. The CDR3 covers 14 residues. V lost 3 bases, J lost 1 base, and 9 bases lay in between. CDR3 amino acids: CASSPDGLQETQYF. The CDR3 DNA reads as TGTGCCAGCTCACCTGATGGGCTCCAAGAGACCCAGTACTTC.

V gene TRBV5-4 combines with J gene TRBJ2-5, with 8 bases identical to TRBD1. V was pared by 1 base and J by 3 bases, with 11 bases of the junction left unmatched. Germline CDR1 reads SGHNT; CDR2 reads YYREEE (reference sequence). This CDR3 has 17 amino acids. In DNA, the CDR3 is TGTGCCAGCAGCTTGAATGAGTTCAGGGGGCGCGAAGAGACCCAGTACTTC. It yields the protein CASSLNEFRGREETQYF.

CDR3 nucleotide sequence: TGTGCCAGCAGTATCTCAGGGACAGTCTATGGCTACACCTTC. Its translation is CASSISGTVYGYTF. The chain uses TRBV28 and TRBJ1-2; 7 bases fit TRBD1. The CDR3 runs 14 residues. CDR1 and CDR2 (germline): MDHEN, SYDVKM. The V and J ends lost 5 bases and 4 bases, in that order; junction bases with no gene match: 7.

CDR3 residues: CASSLDRVLDTQYF. For the CDR3, the DNA is TGTGCCAGCAGCTTGGACAGGGTATTAGATACGCAGTATTTT. The chain carries TRBV7-2 and TRBJ2-3, with 8 bases aligning to TRBD1. The V gene's germline CDR1 is SGHTA and CDR2 FQGNSA. J gave up 5 bases and V 3 bases, and 4 bases lay outside the gene matches. This CDR3 is 14 amino acids long.

The V gene is TRBV5-4, the J gene TRBJ1-4; 9 bases agree with TRBD1. The germline V gene has CDR1 SGHNT and CDR2 YYREEE (reference sequence). Trimming cost V 7 bases and J 1 base; bases outside gene matches: 5. This CDR3 comprises 15 residues. The CDR3 sequence: CASGTGGITNEKLFF. Written as DNA, the CDR3 is TGTGCCAGCGGTACAGGGGGCATAACTAATGAAAAACTGTTTTTT.

V gene TRBV4-3 combines with J gene TRBJ2-1; 8 positions match TRBD2. Germline CDR1 and CDR2: LGHNA and YSLEER. The CDR3 totals 16 residues. The trim removed 2 bases at V and 7 bases at J, leaving 10 bases unmatched. CDR3 in amino acids: CASSQSASGLPNEQFF. The CDR3 nucleotides read TGCGCCAGCAGCCAATCGGCTAGCGGGCTACCGAATGAGCAGTTCTTC.

In DNA, the CDR3 is TGTGCCAGCAGCTTAGGGACTAGTTCCTACAATGAGCAGTTCTTC. This gives the protein CASSLGTSSYNEQFF. The chain links TRBV7-3 to TRBJ2-1, with 8 bases matching TRBD2. The CDR3 spans 15 residues. CDR1 and CDR2 (germline): SGHTA, FQGTGA. The V segment lost 2 bases and the J segment 1 base; nucleotides outside the gene matches: 1.

The chain employs TRBV2 and TRBJ1-5; 7 nucleotides match TRBD1. Germline assignment: CDR1 SNHLY and CDR2 FYNNEI. Losses at the gene ends were 6 bases for V and 2 bases for J; bases not matched to a gene: 7. The CDR3 runs to 15 residues. CDR3 nucleotides: TGTGCCAGCAGCGGGACAGCCTTAGGCAATCAGCCCCAGCATTTT. Protein: CASSGTALGNQPQHF.

The CDR3 sequence is CASSDSVGQGYNEQFF. In DNA, the CDR3 is TGTGCCAGCAGTGATAGTGTAGGACAGGGTTACAATGAGCAGTTCTTC. The chain joins TRBV6-1 to TRBJ2-1; 8 positions match TRBD1. With 3 bases clipped from V and 4 bases from J, the junction kept 8 bases outside the gene matches. Per germline, CDR1 MNHNS and CDR2 SASEGT. This CDR3 is 16 amino acids long.

This rearrangement joins TRBV29-1 to TRBJ1-1; D not certain. The germline V gene has CDR1 SQVTM and CDR2 ANQGSEA. CDR3 length equals 10 residues. The CDR3 nucleotides are TGCTCCGGGGTGAACACTGAAGCTTTCTTT. Encoded protein: CSGVNTEAFF.

The J gene is TRBJ2-5, the V gene TRBV7-2, with D possibly matching TRBD2 (5 bases). CDR1 and CDR2 from the germline V gene are SGHTA and FQGNSA. With 5 bases removed from V and 10 bases from J, the gap between germline ends came to 17 bases. CDR3 size: 13 residues. The DNA of the CDR3 is TGTGCCAGCAGCCCCCAGCGCCCAGAGGGCCAGTACTTC. Its translation is CASSPQRPEGQYF.